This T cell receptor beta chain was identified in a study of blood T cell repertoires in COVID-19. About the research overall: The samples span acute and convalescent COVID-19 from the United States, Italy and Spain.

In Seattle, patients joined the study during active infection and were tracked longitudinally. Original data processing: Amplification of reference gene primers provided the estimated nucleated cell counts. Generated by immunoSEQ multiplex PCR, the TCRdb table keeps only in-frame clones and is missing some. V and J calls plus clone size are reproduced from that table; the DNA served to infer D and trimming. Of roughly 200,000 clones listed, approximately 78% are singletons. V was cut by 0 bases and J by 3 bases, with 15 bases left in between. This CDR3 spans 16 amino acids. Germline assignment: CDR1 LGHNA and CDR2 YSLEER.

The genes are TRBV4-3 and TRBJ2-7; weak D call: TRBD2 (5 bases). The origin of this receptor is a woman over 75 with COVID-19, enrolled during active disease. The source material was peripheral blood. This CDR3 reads CASSQDSGEGLYEQYF. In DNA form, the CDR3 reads TGCGCCAGCAGCCAAGATTCCGGCGAGGGCCTCTACGAGCAGTACTTC.